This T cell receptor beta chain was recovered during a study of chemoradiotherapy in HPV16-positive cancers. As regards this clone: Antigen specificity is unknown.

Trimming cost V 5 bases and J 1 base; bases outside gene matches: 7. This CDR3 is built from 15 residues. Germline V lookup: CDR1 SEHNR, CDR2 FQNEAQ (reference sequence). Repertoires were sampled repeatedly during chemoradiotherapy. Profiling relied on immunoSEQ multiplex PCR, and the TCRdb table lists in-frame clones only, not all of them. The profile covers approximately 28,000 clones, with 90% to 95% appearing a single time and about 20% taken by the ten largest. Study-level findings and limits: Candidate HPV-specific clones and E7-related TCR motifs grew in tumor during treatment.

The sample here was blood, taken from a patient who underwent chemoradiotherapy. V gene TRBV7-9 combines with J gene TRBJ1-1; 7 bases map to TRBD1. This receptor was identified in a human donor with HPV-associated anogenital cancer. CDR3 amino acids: CASSPLDRRNTEAFF. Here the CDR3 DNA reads TGTGCCAGCAGCCCATTGGACAGGAGGAACACTGAAGCTTTCTTT.